One sample yielded the 20 T cell receptor beta chains listed below, sequenced in a study of T cell responses to AZD1222 COVID-19 vaccine. Assay used: immunoSEQ multiplex PCR; TCRdb lists only in-frame clones, some missing. Among tens of thousands of clones listed, about 88% were seen once. The sequenced sample was peripheral blood, obtained on day 0 of AZD1222 vaccination. The receptors shown here come from an adult in good health.

This chain links TRBV30 with TRBJ1-2, with D possibly matching TRBD1 (5 bases). CDR1 GTSNPN and CDR2 SVGIG come from the germline V gene (reference sequence). There are 14 residues in the CDR3. Trimming left V 7 bases short and J 8 bases short, with 23 bases between. CDR3 in DNA: TGTGCCTCCCCGGGGCAGGCGCGGACGGCGGGCTACACCTTC. The encoded protein is CASPGQARTAGYTF.

This chain joins TRBV6-1 and TRBJ1-2; 8 nucleotides agree with TRBD1. Germline values: CDR1 MNHNS, CDR2 SASEGT. Trimming cost V 2 bases and J 4 bases; bases outside gene matches: 18. The CDR3 has 19 amino acids. The CDR3 nucleotides are TGTGCCAGCAGTGAATGGTTCCGTGAACCAGGGGGCGCTGGCTATGGCTACACCTTC. Amino acids: CASSEWFREPGGAGYGYTF.

V gene TRBV10-2 combines with J gene TRBJ2-7; 10 bases map to TRBD1. V lost 8 bases, J lost 3 bases, and 7 bases stayed unmatched. Per germline, CDR1 WSHSY and CDR2 SAAADI. The CDR3 runs 14 residues. CDR3 in DNA: TGCGCCAGCCTGGACAGGGGGTTCCACTACGAGCAGTACTTC. This codes for CASLDRGFHYEQYF.

The rearrangement links TRBV30 to TRBJ1-2; 8 nucleotides align to TRBD1. The germline CDR1 and CDR2 sequences are GTSNPN and SVGIG (reference sequence). This CDR3 is 14 amino acids long. V lost 2 bases and J lost 4; bases outside the gene matches: 6. CDR3: CAWSPDRGVYGYTF. Written as DNA, the CDR3 is TGTGCCTGGAGTCCTGACAGGGGAGTCTATGGCTACACCTTC.

The chain carries TRBV23-1 and TRBJ1-2; D remains unclear. TRBV23-1 is an open reading frame whose function is uncertain. The CDR3 contains 14 residues. V lost 0 bases and J lost 4, with 9 bases in between. The CDR3 sequence: CASSQSRRSYGYTF. The CDR3 nucleotides read TGCGCCAGCAGTCAATCGAGGCGTAGCTATGGCTACACCTTC.

This clone was counted at least ten times. In the same sample, other DNA sequences code for this CDR3. The V call is TRBV7-3, the J call TRBJ1-5; possibly TRBD1 for D (6 bases). This CDR3 has 13 residues. The V gene lost 8 bases and the J gene lost 3 bases, with 11 bases spanning the gap. The germline V gene has CDR1 SGHTA and CDR2 FQGTGA. CDR3 in amino acids: CASSGGPNQPQHF. The DNA for the CDR3 is TGTGCCAGCTCCGGGGGCCCCAATCAGCCCCAGCATTTT.

This chain joins TRBV2 and TRBJ2-7, with a possible D match to TRBD2 (5 bases). Germline V gives CDR1 SNHLY, CDR2 FYNNEI. The CDR3 consists of 12 residues. V was pared by 1 base and J by 11 bases, with 12 bases between. CDR3 region: CASSEGVGVEYF. The DNA of the CDR3 is TGTGCCAGCAGTGAAGGGGTGGGAGTGGAGTACTTC.

The gene calls are TRBV5-1 and TRBJ2-1; 10 bases align to TRBD2. The germline V gene has CDR1 SGHRS and CDR2 YFSETQ. After removal of 0 bases from V and 9 bases from J, the junction contained 9 bases not matched to a gene. This CDR3 is 16 amino acids long. CDR3 DNA sequence: TGCGCCAGCAGCTTGGCGAAGCGGGAGGGCCGAGTTGAGCAGTTCTTC. Its translation is CASSLAKREGRVEQFF.

The V gene is TRBV6-4, the J gene TRBJ1-2; 7 nucleotides align to TRBD1. Germline V gene data show CDR1 as MRHNA and CDR2 as SNTAGT. J lost 1 base, V lost 5 bases, and 4 bases had no gene match. This CDR3 spans 14 amino acids. Here the CDR3 reads CASSPGQLNYGYTF. As DNA, the CDR3 is TGTGCCAGCAGTCCGGGACAGCTTAACTATGGCTACACCTTC.

The V and J genes are TRBV7-9 and TRBJ2-7; TRBD1 matches at 8 bases. The CDR3 extends over 15 amino acids. Germline V lookup: CDR1 SEHNR, CDR2 FQNEAQ (reference sequence). The ends lost 5 bases at V and 6 bases at J; junction bases unmatched: 12. The DNA of the CDR3 is TGTGCCAGCAGCACCGGACAGGGAAAGAATCCCGAGCAGTACTTC. As protein: CASSTGQGKNPEQYF.

The chain recombines TRBV11-2 with TRBJ2-2; weak D call: TRBD1 (6 bases). Germline assignment: CDR1 SGHAT and CDR2 FQNNGV. V lost 6 bases, J lost 5 bases, and 13 bases lay in between. This CDR3 contains 14 residues. CDR3 nucleotide sequence: TGTGCCAGCAGACCGATCAGGGGTACCGGGGAGCTGTTTTTT. Translating gives CASRPIRGTGELFF.

The chain joins TRBV7-4 to TRBJ1-4, with TRBD1 matching 9 bases. The CDR3 spans 17 residues. J gave up 4 bases and V 2 bases, and 8 bases lay outside the gene matches. Germline CDR1 reads SGHVT; CDR2 reads SQSDAQ. The CDR3 DNA reads TGTGCCAGCAGCTTAAGGGAACCGGGACAGGGTAATGAAAAACTGTTTTTT. This encodes CASSLREPGQGNEKLFF.

The chain uses TRBV3-1 (or the pseudogene TRBV3-2) and TRBJ2-5; D is undetermined. The germline V gene encodes CDR1 LGHDT and CDR2 YNNKEL (reference sequence). Trimming cost V 1 base and J 4 bases, with 10 bases left between them. The CDR3 has 14 amino acids. The CDR3 protein is CASSQGPPRETQYF. CDR3 nucleotides: TGTGCCAGCAGCCAAGGCCCACCCCGAGAGACCCAGTACTTC.

The rearrangement joins TRBV19 to TRBJ1-4; a weak D match, TRBD1 (6 bases). V was clipped by 4 bases and J by 11 bases, with 20 bases between them. CDR1 and CDR2 from the germline V gene are LNHDA and SQIVND (reference sequence). This CDR3 is 15 amino acids long. CDR3 loop: CASSTTPRTEGKLFF. The CDR3 DNA reads as TGTGCCAGTAGTACTACCCCCCGGACAGAAGGGAAACTGTTTTTT.

The rearrangement uses TRBV5-1 and TRBJ2-1, with 15 bases lining up with TRBD2. V was clipped by 3 bases and J by 12 bases; unmatched bases: 13. Germline assignment: CDR1 SGHRS and CDR2 YFSETQ. The CDR3 covers 17 residues. CDR3 bases: TGCGCCAGCAGCTCCGGGACTAGCGGGGGGCGCCCCTTTGGGCAGTTCTTC. This translates into CASSSGTSGGRPFGQFF.

This chain connects TRBV6-5 to TRBJ2-3, with D hard to call. The CDR3 length is 14 residues. Trimming shortened V by 4 bases and J by 1 base, and 9 bases separated the two germline ends. CDR1 and CDR2 from the germline V gene are MNHEY and SVGAGI. For the CDR3, the DNA is TGTGCCAGCAGTTCCACCCTTCGCACAGATACGCAGTATTTT. This codes for CASSSTLRTDTQYF.

The chain combines TRBV5-1 with TRBJ1-2; TRBD1 is a possible D gene (5 bases). The CDR3 length is 14 residues. Germline V gives CDR1 SGHRS, CDR2 YFSETQ. Trimming shortened V by 4 bases and J by 14 bases, and 24 bases separated the two germline ends. The CDR3 protein is CASSMRGEGRPITF. CDR3 bases: TGCGCCAGCAGCATGAGAGGGGAGGGGCGGCCTATTACCTTC.

The J gene is TRBJ1-5, the V gene TRBV28, with D unclear. This CDR3 has 12 residues. Deletions cut 2 bases from V and 7 bases from J, with 6 bases between. Germline V gene data show CDR1 as MDHEN and CDR2 as SYDVKM. Here the CDR3 reads CASSLSRQPQHF. CDR3 DNA sequence: TGTGCCAGCAGTTTAAGTCGGCAGCCCCAGCATTTT.

The J gene is TRBJ1-1, the V gene TRBV5-4; 8 positions match TRBD1. The V gene end was trimmed by 0 bases and the J gene end by 5 bases; junction bases not matched to a gene: 6. Germline V gene sequence: CDR1 SGHNT, CDR2 YYREEE (reference sequence). The CDR3 is 15 amino acids. Written as DNA, the CDR3 is TGTGCCAGCAGCTTGGTCCGGACAGGGTGGACTGAAGCTTTCTTT. Translating gives CASSLVRTGWTEAFF.

The chain is built from TRBV6-2 or TRBV6-3 and TRBJ2-1, with a possible D match to TRBD2 (5 bases). V lost 5 bases to trimming and J lost 5 bases, with 10 bases between them. CDR1 is MNHEY, CDR2 SVGEGT, per germline. The CDR3 loop spans 13 amino acids. The CDR3 protein is CASSLSEDNEQFF. The CDR3, as DNA: TGTGCCAGCAGTCTATCGGAGGACAATGAGCAGTTCTTC.